The entry below describes one T cell receptor beta chain. This clonotype was recorded a few times. The antigen it binds to is not known. Per-base quality was not reported, and no clone a single base away is much larger than it. Library prep was done by RT-PCR. Reads for this sample came from an Illumina MiSeq. The public reads were reanalyzed by TCRdb: fastp trimming at Q25, MiXCR alignment, in-frame beta chains only. Under each unique CDR3 protein, matching rows form one entry showing the most common genes and DNA. The sample records 650,000 to 800,000 distinct CDR3 sequences, 13% to 15% of which are singletons. 3.6% of the sample comes from the top ten. These data belong to a study (dated by TCRdb to 2016 to 2018). From cysteine to phenylalanine, the CDR3 is 14 amino acids long. The kept DNA is CDR3 alone, 42 bases in frame from the first base. V drops 5 bases and J drops 11 bases, leaving 18 bases in between. CDR1 and CDR2 were assigned from the germline V gene as SGHNT and YENEEA.

The chain is made from TRBV11-3 and TRBJ2-2, with the D gene not confidently named. The sequenced sample consisted of memory CD4+ T cells from blood. This TCR was sampled from a female donor in good health, serving as a healthy control. The CDR3 amino acid sequence is: CASSRDGVGTELFF. Read as DNA, the sequence is TGTGCCAGCAGCCGAGATGGAGTGGGCACCGAGCTGTTTTTT. This CDR3, with the reference TRBV11-3 and TRBJ2-2 proteins standing in past its ends, gives the full variable domain EAGVVQSPRYKIIEKKQPVAFWCNPISGHNTLYWYLQNLGQGPELLIRYENEEAVDDSQLPKDRFSAERLKGVDSTLKIQPAELGDSAVYLCASSRDGVGTELFFGEGSRLTVL.